Listed below are T cell receptor beta chains from one sample, sequenced in a study of shared clonotypes between healthy human individuals. TCRdb's table, derived via immunoSEQ multiplex PCR, lists solely in-frame clones and lacks some. The sample records over 2,000,000 clones, 93% being singletons. The sample comprised naive CD8+ T cells from PBMCs. The source is a man younger than 30 in good health. Some clones in this sample may be carry-over from other donors' samples. CDR3s leave out the opening cysteine and the closing phenylalanine or tryptophan.

>TRBV27
ASSSHVGFYGYT
>TRBV6-5
ASSYVQGTGELF
>TRBV7-9
ASSLNGGTGELF
>TRBV7-2
ASSVGLGTEAF
>TRBV4-1
ASSQGTARISSGANVLT
>TRBV27
ASSYSGAHEQY
>TRBV10-2
ASSDASGSRNTGELF
>TRBV5-1
ASRLAGSTDTQY
>TRBV30
AWSVGQGYSYEQY
>TRBV27
ASSPNPTVQETQY
>TRBV11-2
ASSLGGQPQH